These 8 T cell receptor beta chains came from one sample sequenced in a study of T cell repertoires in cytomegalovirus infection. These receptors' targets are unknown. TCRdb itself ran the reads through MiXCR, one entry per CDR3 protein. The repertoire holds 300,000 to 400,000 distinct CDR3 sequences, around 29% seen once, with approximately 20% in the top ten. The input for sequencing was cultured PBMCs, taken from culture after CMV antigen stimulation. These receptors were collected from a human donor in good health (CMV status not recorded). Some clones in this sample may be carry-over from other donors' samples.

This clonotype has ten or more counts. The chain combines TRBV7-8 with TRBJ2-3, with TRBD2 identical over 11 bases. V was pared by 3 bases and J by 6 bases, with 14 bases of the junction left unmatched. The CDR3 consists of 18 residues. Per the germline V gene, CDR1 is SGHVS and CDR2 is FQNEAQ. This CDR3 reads CASSLLMAASGGKDTQYF. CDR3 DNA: TGTGCCAGCAGCTTGTTGATGGCAGCTAGCGGGGGGAAGGATACGCAGTATTTT.

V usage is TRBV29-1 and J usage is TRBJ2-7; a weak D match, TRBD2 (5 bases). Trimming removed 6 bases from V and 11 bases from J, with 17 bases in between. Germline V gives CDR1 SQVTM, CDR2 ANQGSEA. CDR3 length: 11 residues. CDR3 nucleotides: TGCAGCGTCGGACTGGGGTTTGGGGAGTACTTC. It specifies CSVGLGFGEYF.

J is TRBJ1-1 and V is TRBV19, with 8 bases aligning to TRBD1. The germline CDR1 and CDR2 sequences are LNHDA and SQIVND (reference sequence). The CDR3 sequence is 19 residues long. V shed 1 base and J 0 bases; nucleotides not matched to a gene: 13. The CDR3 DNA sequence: TGTGCCAGTAGTATAGGTTTGATAGCCAGGGGGCTGTTGAACACTGAAGCTTTCTTT. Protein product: CASSIGLIARGLLNTEAFF.

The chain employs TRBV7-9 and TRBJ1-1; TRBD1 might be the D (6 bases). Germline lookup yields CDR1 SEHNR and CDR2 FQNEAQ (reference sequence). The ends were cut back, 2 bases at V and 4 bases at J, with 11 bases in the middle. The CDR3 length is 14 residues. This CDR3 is CASSLPRGATEAFF. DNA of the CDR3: TGTGCCAGCAGCTTACCCAGGGGAGCCACTGAAGCTTTCTTT.

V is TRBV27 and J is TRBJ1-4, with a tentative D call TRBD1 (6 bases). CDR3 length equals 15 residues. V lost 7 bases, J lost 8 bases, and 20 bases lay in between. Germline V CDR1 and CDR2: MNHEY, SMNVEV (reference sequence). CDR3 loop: CASIFTGLWGEKLFF. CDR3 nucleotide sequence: TGTGCCAGCATTTTTACAGGGCTCTGGGGAGAAAAACTGTTTTTT.

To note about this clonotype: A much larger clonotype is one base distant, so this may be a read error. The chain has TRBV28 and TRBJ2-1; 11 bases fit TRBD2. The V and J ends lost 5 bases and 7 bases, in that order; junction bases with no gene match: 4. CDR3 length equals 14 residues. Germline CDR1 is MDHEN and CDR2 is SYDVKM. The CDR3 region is CASSNSGRVNEQFF. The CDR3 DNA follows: TGTGCCAGCAGTAATAGCGGGAGGGTGAATGAGCAGTTCTTC.

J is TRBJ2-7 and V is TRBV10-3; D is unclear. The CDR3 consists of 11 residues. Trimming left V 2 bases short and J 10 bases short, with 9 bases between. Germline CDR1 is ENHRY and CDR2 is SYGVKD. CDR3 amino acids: CAISEAANQYF. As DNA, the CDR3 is TGTGCCATCAGTGAGGCAGCCAACCAGTACTTC.

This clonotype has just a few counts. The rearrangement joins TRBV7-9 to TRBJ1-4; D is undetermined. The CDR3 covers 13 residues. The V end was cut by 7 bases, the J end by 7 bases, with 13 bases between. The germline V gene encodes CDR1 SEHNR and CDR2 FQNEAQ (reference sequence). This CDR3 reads CASKGTGSEKLFF. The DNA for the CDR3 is TGTGCCAGCAAAGGTACCGGGAGTGAAAAACTGTTTTTT.